This TCR beta chain was captured by sequencing in a study of T cells in Graves' hyperthyroidism and ophthalmopathy. RNA transcripts were the template for amplifying TCR beta CDR3 regions. Researchers ran a first-round RT-PCR on the TCR CDR3 using the HTBI primer set. TCRdb reprocessed the multiplex PCR reads with MiXCR, giving one entry per CDR3 protein. The table includes a few hundred thousand distinct CDR3 sequences, roughly an eighth detected once. Exclusion criteria comprised uncontrolled infection, other autoimmune disease, pregnancy or lactation. Orbital computed tomography and thyroid ultrasound, together with serum TRAb and thyroxine and clinical symptoms, were used for diagnoses. PBMCs were obtained from 10 ml fresh peripheral blood. The germline V gene has CDR1 SGHVS and CDR2 FQNEAQ. This CDR3 has 16 residues. The V and J ends lost 6 bases and 4 bases, in that order; junction bases with no gene match: 9.

This clonotype was seen a few times. The source material was blood. This TCR came from a woman between 18 and 29 years old with Graves' hyperthyroidism. The V and J genes are TRBV7-8 and TRBJ2-2; TRBD2 matches 9 bases. The chain's CDR3 is CASSTGTSPRTGELFF. The CDR3 DNA follows: TGTGCCAGCAGTACGGGGACTAGCCCCCGCACCGGGGAGCTGTTTTTT.